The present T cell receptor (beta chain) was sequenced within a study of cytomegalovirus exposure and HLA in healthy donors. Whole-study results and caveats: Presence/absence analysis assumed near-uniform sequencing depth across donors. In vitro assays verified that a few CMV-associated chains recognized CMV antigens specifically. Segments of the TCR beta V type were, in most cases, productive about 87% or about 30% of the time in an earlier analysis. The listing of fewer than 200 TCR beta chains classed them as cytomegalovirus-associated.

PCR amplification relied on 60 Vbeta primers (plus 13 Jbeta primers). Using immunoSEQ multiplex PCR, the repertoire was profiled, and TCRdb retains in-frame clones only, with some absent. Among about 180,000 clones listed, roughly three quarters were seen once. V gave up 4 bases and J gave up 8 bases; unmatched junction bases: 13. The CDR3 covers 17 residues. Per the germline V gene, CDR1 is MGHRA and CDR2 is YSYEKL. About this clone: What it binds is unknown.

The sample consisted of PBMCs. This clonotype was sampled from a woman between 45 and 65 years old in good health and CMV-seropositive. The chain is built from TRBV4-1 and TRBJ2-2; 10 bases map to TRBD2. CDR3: CASSPLGRAGGGGELFF. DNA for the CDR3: TGCGCCAGCAGCCCCCTTGGTCGAGCGGGGGGGGGAGGGGAGCTGTTTTTT.